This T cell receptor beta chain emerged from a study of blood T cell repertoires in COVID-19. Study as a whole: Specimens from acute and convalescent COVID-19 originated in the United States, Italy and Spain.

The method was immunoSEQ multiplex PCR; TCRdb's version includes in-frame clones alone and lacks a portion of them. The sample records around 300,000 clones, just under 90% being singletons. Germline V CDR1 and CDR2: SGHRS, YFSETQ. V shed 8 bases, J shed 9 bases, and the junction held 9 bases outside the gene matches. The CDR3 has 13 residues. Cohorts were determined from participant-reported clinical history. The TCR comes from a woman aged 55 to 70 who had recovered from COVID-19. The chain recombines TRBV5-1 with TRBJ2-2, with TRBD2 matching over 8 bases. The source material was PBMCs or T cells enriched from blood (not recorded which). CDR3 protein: CASNSGENWELFF. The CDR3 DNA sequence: TGCGCCAGTAATAGCGGGGAAAACTGGGAGCTGTTTTTT.